These 17 T cell receptor beta chains were sequenced from one sample in a study of blood T cell repertoires in COVID-19. Repertoires were generated with immunoSEQ multiplex PCR, while TCRdb's copy carries only in-frame clones and drops some. The table shows under 300,000 clones, with roughly nine tenths occurring only once. The source material was peripheral blood. The source is a man in his sixties with acute or convalescent COVID-19.

The V call is TRBV7-6, the J call TRBJ2-6, with D perhaps matching TRBD2 (5 bases). Looked up from germline, CDR1 is SGHVS and CDR2 is FNYEAQ. The V end lost 5 bases, the J end lost 3 bases, and 20 bases lay between the germline ends. This CDR3 is 18 amino acids long. The CDR3 loop is CASSPTTPSTFGANVLTF. The CDR3, as DNA: TGTGCCAGCAGCCCGACTACACCTTCAACGTTTGGGGCCAACGTCCTGACTTTC.

The genes are TRBV6-2 or TRBV6-3 and TRBJ2-7; 14 nucleotides agree with TRBD2. With 6 bases clipped from V and 3 bases from J, the junction kept 13 bases outside the gene matches. The CDR3 is 18 residues long. CDR1 and CDR2 from the germline V gene are MNHEY and SVGEGT. CDR3 coding DNA: TGTGCCAGCAGCCCAAGACTAGCGGGAGGGAGAAGGGGCTACGAGCAGTACTTC. Protein: CASSPRLAGGRRGYEQYF.

The chain recombines TRBV25-1 with TRBJ1-1, with TRBD1 matching 9 bases. V trimming: 4 bases; J trimming: 4 bases; junction bases outside the gene matches: 1. This CDR3 has 13 amino acids. Germline V gives CDR1 MGHDK, CDR2 SYGVNS. The CDR3 region is CASSVTGGTEAFF. Written as DNA, the CDR3 is TGTGCCAGCAGTGTGACAGGGGGCACTGAAGCTTTCTTT.

The V call is TRBV9, the J call TRBJ2-1; D gene uncertain. V was trimmed by 0 bases and J by 0 bases, leaving 10 bases between them. Germline V gene sequence: CDR1 SGDLS, CDR2 YYNGEE. This CDR3 has 16 residues. The CDR3 DNA reads TGTGCCAGCAGCGTAGGCCCCCTGAGCTCCTACAATGAGCAGTTCTTC. It translates to CASSVGPLSSYNEQFF.

The chain joins TRBV5-4 to TRBJ1-1; 10 positions match TRBD1. Germline CDR1 and CDR2: SGHNT and YYREEE (reference sequence). The trim removed 3 bases at V and 5 bases at J, leaving 4 bases unmatched. The CDR3 loop spans 14 amino acids. CDR3 sequence reads: CASSSRDRGTEAFF. The CDR3 DNA is TGTGCCAGCAGCTCGCGGGACAGGGGAACTGAAGCTTTCTTT.

The rearrangement joins TRBV6-2 or TRBV6-3 to TRBJ1-1; no definite D call. The CDR3 loop spans 16 amino acids. Between the trimmed V and J ends, which lost 5 bases and 5 bases, there was a span of 21 bases. Per germline, CDR1 MNHEY and CDR2 SVGEGT. The CDR3 is CASSRNDPSRGTEAFF. CDR3 in DNA: TGTGCCAGCAGTCGAAACGACCCTTCGAGAGGGACTGAAGCTTTCTTT.

This chain joins TRBV7-6 and TRBJ2-7, with D maybe TRBD2 (6 bases). The CDR3 extends over 17 amino acids. Trimming left V 5 bases short and J 7 bases short, with 27 bases between. CDR1 is SGHVS and CDR2 is FNYEAQ in the germline V gene. Here the CDR3 reads CASSGAGVGAATGEQYF. CDR3 nucleotide sequence: TGTGCCAGCAGCGGAGCGGGTGTAGGGGCGGCTACGGGAGAGCAGTACTTC.

V gene TRBV5-4 combines with J gene TRBJ1-2; 8 bases are shared with TRBD1. Per the germline V gene, CDR1 is SGHNT and CDR2 is YYREEE (reference sequence). Unmatched junction bases numbered 7, after V lost 1 base and J lost 2 bases. This CDR3 comprises 16 residues. CDR3 nucleotide sequence: TGTGCCAGCAGCTTGCCTGGACAGGGAGGCAACTATGGCTACACCTTC. Its translation is CASSLPGQGGNYGYTF.

Here the CDR3 reads CASGSTPNTGELFF. DNA of the CDR3: TGTGCTAGTGGTTCGACACCGAACACCGGGGAGCTGTTTTTT. This rearrangement joins TRBV12-5 to TRBJ2-2; D remains unclear. The V gene's germline CDR1 is LGHNT and CDR2 FRNRAP. V was cut by 4 bases and J by 0 bases, with 6 bases left in between. The CDR3 has 14 residues.

This clone was recorded once. The chain links TRBV6-5 to TRBJ2-5; 7 nucleotides align to TRBD2. Germline V gene sequence: CDR1 MNHEY, CDR2 SVGAGI. The CDR3 spans 14 residues. J lost 5 bases, V lost 6 bases, and 9 bases had no gene match. The CDR3 region is CASRRKLAAETQYF. CDR3 DNA sequence: TGTGCCAGCAGACGGAAGCTAGCGGCTGAGACCCAGTACTTC.

The chain employs TRBV6-6 and TRBJ2-1; 7 bases line up with TRBD2. This CDR3 is built from 15 residues. The V gene's germline CDR1 is MNHNY and CDR2 SVGAGI (reference sequence). V gave up 7 bases and J gave up 0 bases; unmatched junction bases: 6. DNA for the CDR3: TGTGCCAGCACCCTAGCGGTGAACTCCTACAATGAGCAGTTCTTC. This codes for CASTLAVNSYNEQFF.

The rearrangement uses TRBV10-3 and TRBJ1-3, with 7 bases aligning to TRBD1. The V gene end was trimmed by 6 bases and the J gene end by 0 bases; junction bases not matched to a gene: 2. The V gene's germline CDR1 is ENHRY and CDR2 SYGVKD. The CDR3 covers 14 residues. Here the CDR3 reads CAISGQVSGNTIYF. For the CDR3, the DNA is TGTGCCATCAGCGGACAGGTCTCTGGAAACACCATATATTTT.

The V call is TRBV4-1, the J call TRBJ1-5; tentative D call: TRBD1 (6 bases). Per germline, CDR1 MGHRA and CDR2 YSYEKL. With 1 base removed from V and 0 bases from J, the gap between germline ends came to 10 bases. The CDR3 sequence is 16 residues long. CDR3 loop: CASSQAGTTSNQPQHF. The CDR3 nucleotides read TGCGCCAGCAGCCAAGCCGGGACAACTAGCAATCAGCCCCAGCATTTT.

CDR3 sequence (DNA): TGTGCCACCAAATTCCCGGGAGGGGTCAACAATGAGCAGTTCTTC. This sequence encodes CATKFPGGVNNEQFF. The chain carries TRBV28 and TRBJ2-1, with 8 bases aligning to TRBD2. The germline CDR1 and CDR2 sequences are MDHEN and SYDVKM. J gave up 5 bases and V 10 bases, and 13 bases lay outside the gene matches. The CDR3 contains 15 residues.

The chain uses TRBV11-3 and TRBJ1-2; D unclear. Trimming stripped 3 bases from V and 1 base from J, with 6 bases between. The CDR3 spans 13 residues. Germline assignment: CDR1 SGHNT and CDR2 YENEEA. The CDR3 loop is CASSFPSNYGYTF. The CDR3 DNA reads TGTGCCAGCAGCTTCCCCAGTAACTATGGCTACACCTTC.

Here the CDR3 reads CASSRTGGSNGGELFF. DNA for the CDR3: TGTGCCAGCAGCCGGACAGGGGGCTCGAACGGCGGGGAGCTGTTTTTT. The chain uses TRBV11-2 and TRBJ2-2; 11 nucleotides match TRBD1. The CDR3 is made up of 16 amino acids. Losses at the gene ends were 5 bases for V and 7 bases for J; bases not matched to a gene: 9. CDR1 is SGHAT, CDR2 FQNNGV, per germline.

The chain carries TRBV30 and TRBJ1-5, with unresolved D. V was shortened by 5 bases and J by 4 bases, with 9 bases between the two germline ends. The CDR3 has 12 residues. Germline values: CDR1 GTSNPN, CDR2 SVGIG (reference sequence). CDR3 in DNA: TGTGCCTGGCAGGCGGGTAATCAGCCCCAGCATTTT. Protein: CAWQAGNQPQHF.